This T cell receptor (beta chain) was identified during a study of CD4 T cell repertoires in COVID-19. Study context: Other coronavirus spike proteins restimulated relabeled CFSE-low cells expanded with IL-2 for about eleven days. Study-level findings and limits: Several top expanded SARS-CoV-2-reactive clonotypes were shared by two or three memory subsets.

A note on this clone: No antigen is known for it.

The repertoire was sequenced with immunoSEQ multiplex PCR; TCRdb's copy has only in-frame clones and lacks some. Of some 71,000 clones listed, 83% are singletons. Donors had recovered from mild-to-severe COVID-19. V lost 0 bases and J 1 base, leaving 10 bases between the germline ends. The CDR3 covers 15 residues. From germline, CDR1 is SGHTS and CDR2 YDEGEE. The J gene is TRBJ1-1, the V gene TRBV5-8; the D is unclear. The sample here was CD4+ T cells from peripheral blood, taken after recovery from COVID-19. The receptor was derived from a human donor who had COVID-19. The CDR3 region is CASSLAARTNTEAFF. The CDR3 DNA reads as TGTGCCAGCAGCTTGGCCGCCAGAACGAACACTGAAGCTTTCTTT.